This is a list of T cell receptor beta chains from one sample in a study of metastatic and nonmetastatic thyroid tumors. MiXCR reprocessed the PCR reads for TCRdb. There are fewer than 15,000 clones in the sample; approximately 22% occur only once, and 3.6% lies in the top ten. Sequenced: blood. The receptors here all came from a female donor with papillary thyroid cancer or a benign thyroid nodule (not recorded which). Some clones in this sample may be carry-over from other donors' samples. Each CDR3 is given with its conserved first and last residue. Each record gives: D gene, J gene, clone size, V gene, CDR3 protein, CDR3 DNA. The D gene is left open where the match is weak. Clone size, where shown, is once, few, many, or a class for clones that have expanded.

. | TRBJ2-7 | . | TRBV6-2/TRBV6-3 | CASSYAGRSNYEQYF | TGTGCCAGCAGTTATGCTGGACGGAGTAACTACGAGCAGTACTTC
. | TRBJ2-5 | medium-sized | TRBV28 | CASRSDRVRETQYF | TGTGCCAGCAGGTCGGACCGGGTTCGGGAGACCCAGTACTTC
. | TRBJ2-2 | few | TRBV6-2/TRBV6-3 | CASSYAPNTGELFF | TGTGCCAGCAGTTATGCCCCTAACACCGGGGAGCTGTTTTTT
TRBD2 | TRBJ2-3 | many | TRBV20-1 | CSASQRDGFTDTQYF | TGCAGTGCTAGCCAGCGGGACGGGTTCACAGATACGCAGTATTTT
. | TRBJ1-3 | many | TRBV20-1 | CSASPDQATPGNTIYF | TGCAGTGCTAGTCCCGACCAGGCCACACCTGGAAACACCATATATTTT
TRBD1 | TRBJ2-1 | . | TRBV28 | CASRAQQGSYNEQFF | TGTGCCAGCAGAGCTCAACAGGGGTCCTACAATGAGCAGTTCTTC
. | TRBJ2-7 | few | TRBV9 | CASSSGSYHYEQYF | TGTGCCAGCAGCTCCGGTTCGTACCACTACGAGCAGTACTTC
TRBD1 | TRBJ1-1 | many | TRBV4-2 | CASSQFETGLNTEAFF | TGTGCCAGCAGCCAATTTGAGACAGGGCTGAACACTGAAGCTTTCTTT
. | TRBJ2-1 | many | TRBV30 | CAWSSPEREGDNEQFF | TGTGCCTGGAGTTCTCCCGAGCGAGAAGGGGACAATGAGCAGTTCTTC
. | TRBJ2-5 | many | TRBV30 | CAFKSGHQETQYF | TGTGCCTTTAAATCGGGGCACCAAGAGACCCAGTACTTC
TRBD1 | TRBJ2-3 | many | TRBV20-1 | CSAGETGVDTQYF | TGCAGTGCGGGGGAGACAGGGGTGGATACGCAGTATTTT
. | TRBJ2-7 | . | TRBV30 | CAWSGRESSYEQYF | TGTGCCTGGAGTGGTCGGGAAAGCTCCTACGAGCAGTACTTC
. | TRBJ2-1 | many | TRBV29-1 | CSVEVPTGPNEQFF | TGCAGCGTTGAAGTCCCCACAGGACCCAATGAGCAGTTCTTC
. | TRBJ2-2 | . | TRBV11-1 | CASRGRLEGVLTNTRELFF | TGTGCCAGCAGGGGTCGACTAGAGGGAGTCCTTACGAACACCCGGGAGCTGTTTTTT
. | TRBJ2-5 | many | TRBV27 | CASSPQGVGETQYF | TGTGCCAGCAGTCCGCAGGGCGTCGGGGAGACCCAGTACTTC
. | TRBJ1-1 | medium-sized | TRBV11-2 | CASSLVGRGTEAFF | TGTGCCAGCAGCCTCGTGGGGAGGGGAACTGAAGCTTTCTTT
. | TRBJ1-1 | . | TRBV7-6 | CASSSPVTLKRGDTEAFF | TGTGCCAGCAGCTCTCCGGTTACACTTAAAAGGGGGGACACTGAAGCTTTCTTT
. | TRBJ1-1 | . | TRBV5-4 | CASRPSGTQEAFF | TGTGCCAGCAGGCCCTCCGGGACACAAGAAGCTTTCTTT
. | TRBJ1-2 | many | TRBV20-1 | CSASPGPFGGGYTF | TGCAGTGCTTCCCCGGGACCTTTCGGTGGTGGCTACACCTTC
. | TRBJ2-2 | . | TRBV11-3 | CASSSEGQVGELFF | TGTGCCAGCAGCAGCGAGGGCCAGGTTGGGGAGCTGTTTTTT
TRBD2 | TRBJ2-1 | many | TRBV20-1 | CSARAASGRLNEQFF | TGCAGTGCTAGAGCAGCGAGCGGGAGGCTAAATGAGCAGTTCTTC
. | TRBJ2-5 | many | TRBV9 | CASSVGSGKETQYF | TGTGCCAGCAGCGTAGGGTCAGGGAAAGAGACCCAGTACTTC
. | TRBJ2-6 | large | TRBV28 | CASSFTGISGANVLTF | TGTGCCAGCAGTTTCACCGGGATCTCTGGGGCCAACGTCCTGACTTTC
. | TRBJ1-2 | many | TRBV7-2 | CASSSQPDTLYGYTF | TGTGCCAGCAGCTCCCAACCGGACACCCTTTATGGCTACACCTTC
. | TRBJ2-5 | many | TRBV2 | CATKGTFFETQYF | TGTGCCACCAAAGGGACCTTCTTTGAGACCCAGTACTTC
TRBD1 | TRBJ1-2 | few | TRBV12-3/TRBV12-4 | CTSSSAGGLVYGYTF | TGTACCAGCAGTTCGGCAGGGGGACTAGTCTATGGCTACACCTTC
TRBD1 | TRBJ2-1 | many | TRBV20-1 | CSANPGTGYEQFF | TGCAGTGCTAACCCCGGGACAGGGTATGAGCAGTTCTTC
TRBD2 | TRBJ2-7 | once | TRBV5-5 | CASSRTSGTPYEQYF | TGTGCCAGCAGCCGGACTAGCGGAACGCCCTACGAGCAGTACTTC
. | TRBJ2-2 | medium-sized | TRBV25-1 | CASSPQGPGVVGELFF | TGTGCCAGCAGTCCACAGGGACCGGGGGTCGTCGGGGAGCTGTTTTTT
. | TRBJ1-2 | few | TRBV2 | CASSERQVYGYTF | TGTGCCAGCAGTGAACGGCAGGTCTATGGCTACACCTTC
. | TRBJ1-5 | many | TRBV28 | CASSQPGVSQPQHF | TGTGCCAGCAGCCAGCCAGGGGTAAGCCAGCCCCAGCATTTT
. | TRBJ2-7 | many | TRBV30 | CAWSVLGRQARSQYF | TGTGCCTGGAGTGTACTGGGTCGACAGGCACGTTCGCAGTACTTC
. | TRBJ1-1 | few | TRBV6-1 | CASCHGGLENEAFF | TGTGCCAGCTGCCACGGGGGGTTGGAGAATGAAGCTTTCTTT
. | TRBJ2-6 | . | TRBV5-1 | CASSLTLWRDISGANVLTF | TGCGCCAGCAGCTTGACACTTTGGCGGGATATCTCTGGGGCCAACGTCCTGACTTTC
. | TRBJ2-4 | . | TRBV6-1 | CARSPGGLAKNIEYF | TGTGCCAGAAGCCCCGGGGGGCTAGCCAAAAACATTGAGTACTTC
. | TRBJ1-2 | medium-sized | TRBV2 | CASRAGDTSYGYTF | TGTGCCAGCAGAGCGGGCGATACTTCTTATGGCTACACCTTC
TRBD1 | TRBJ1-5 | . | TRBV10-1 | CASSHGTVDIGFGSNSNQPQHF | TGCGCCAGCAGCCACGGGACAGTGGATATCGGATTCGGATCTAATAGCAATCAGCCCCAGCATTTT